In this sample, the clone carrying this TCR beta chain turned up a few times. What it recognizes is unknown. This sample was included in a study of T-cell memory formation after mild COVID-19. Overall study: TCR clustering was largely donor specific.

Each CDR3 protein is one row after TCRdb ran MiXCR on the 5' RACE reads. Of more than 400,000 distinct CDR3 sequences in the sample, roughly 20% were seen once. General study findings and limits: CD4+ clones that contracted lay mainly in CM and EM; CD8+ ones lay in EMRA.

The germline V gene encodes CDR1 SGHRS and CDR2 YFSETQ. V shed 4 bases and J shed 3 bases, with 14 bases lying between them. CDR3 length: 14 amino acids. The chain carries TRBV5-1 and TRBJ2-7; D possibly corresponds to TRBD1 (6 bases). The sequencing input was PBMCs or a T cell subset sorted from them (not recorded which). The receptor's source is an adult woman who had mild COVID-19 (a few samples of this study predate the infection). Cell type and time point are not known. This chain's CDR3 is CASSLQGPLYEQYF. The DNA of the CDR3 is TGCGCCAGCAGCCTGCAGGGGCCCCTCTACGAGCAGTACTTC. The whole variable domain, remainder taken from reference TRBV5-1 and TRBJ2-7, is KAGVTQTPRYLIKTRGQQVTLSCSPISGHRSVSWYQQTPGQGLQFLFEYFSETQRNKGNFPGRFSGRQFSNSRSEMNVSTLELGDSALYLCASSLQGPLYEQYFGPGTRLTVT.